Each of the 13 T cell receptor beta chains below was sequenced from the same sample in a study of T cell clones after liver transplantation. Method: immunoSEQ multiplex PCR; TCRdb's copy keeps in-frame clones and lacks some. The sample shows roughly 80,000 clones, around four fifths of them seen only once. Sequencing used CD4+ T cells from blood, obtained roughly 3.5 years after liver transplant. Receptor source: a human patient who received a liver transplant. T cells may partly derive from the graft donor.

The chain couples TRBV6-6 to TRBJ2-7; 7 nucleotides agree with TRBD1. This CDR3 is built from 13 residues. The J segment lost 9 bases and the V segment lost 5 bases, leaving 10 bases of the junction unmatched. Germline V gene data show CDR1 as MNHNY and CDR2 as SVGAGI (reference sequence). CDR3 nucleotide sequence: TGTGCCAGCAGTCCGACTACAGGGGTAGGGCAGTACTTC. Translated: CASSPTTGVGQYF.

V is TRBV5-6 and J is TRBJ1-2; D is undetermined. Trimming took off 0 bases at V and 6 bases at J, with 6 bases between the two ends. This CDR3 contains 12 residues. The germline V gene has CDR1 SGHDT and CDR2 YYEEEE. The CDR3 DNA follows: TGTGCCAGCAGCTTGGAGGAGCATGGCTACACCTTC. The encoded protein is CASSLEEHGYTF.

The CDR3 DNA reads TGTGCCAGCAGCTTAGAAGGGTGGAGAGATACGCAGTATTTT. It translates to CASSLEGWRDTQYF. The genes are TRBV7-9 and TRBJ2-3, with D hard to call. Looked up from germline, CDR1 is SEHNR and CDR2 is FQNEAQ (reference sequence). The CDR3 runs 14 residues. V lost 1 base and J 5 bases, leaving 10 bases between the germline ends.

The rearrangement links TRBV7-2 to TRBJ2-7; 8 bases agree with TRBD1. The CDR3 contains 12 residues. Germline assignment: CDR1 SGHTA and CDR2 FQGNSA. The V segment lost 8 bases and the J segment 5 bases; nucleotides outside the gene matches: 5. The CDR3 sequence: CASRTGTNEQYF. The CDR3 DNA follows: TGTGCCAGCCGGACAGGGACCAACGAGCAGTACTTC.

This clone was counted between two and nine times. The chain is built from TRBV28 and TRBJ2-3; weak D call: TRBD2 (5 bases). Looked up from germline, CDR1 is MDHEN and CDR2 is SYDVKM. With 5 bases removed from V and 4 bases from J, the gap between germline ends came to 16 bases. The CDR3 contains 15 residues. The CDR3 DNA is TGTGCCAGCAGTCCGATTAGACGGAGGTCAGATACGCAGTATTTT. Translation gives CASSPIRRRSDTQYF.

To note about this clone: Germline and junction disagree at one end, which may indicate a read error. The chain combines TRBV5-8 with TRBJ2-7, with 16 bases identical to TRBD2. This CDR3 region has 14 residues. The germline V gene has CDR1 SGHTS and CDR2 YDEGEE. The CDR3 here is CASSLRGLAGGRTF. The CDR3, as DNA: TGTGCCAGCAGCTTGAGGGGACTAGCGGGAGGGAGGACCTTC.

The rearrangement joins TRBV11-3 to TRBJ2-1; D is unclear. V shed 1 base and J shed 9 bases, with 10 bases lying between them. Germline CDR1 SGHNT, CDR2 YENEEA. The CDR3 contains 13 residues. The CDR3 bases are TGTGCCAGCAGCTTAGTGGTTAGCTCTGAGCAGTTCTTC. Encoded protein: CASSLVVSSEQFF. Full variable domain (remainder filled in from reference TRBV11-3 and TRBJ2-1): EAGVVQSPRYKIIEKKQPVAFWCNPISGHNTLYWYLQNLGQGPELLIRYENEEAVDDSQLPKDRFSAERLKGVDSTLKIQPAELGDSAVYLCASSLVVSSEQFFGPGTRLTVL.

The chain joins TRBV7-8 to TRBJ2-2; D is possibly TRBD1 (6 bases). V was cut by 3 bases and J by 7 bases, with 15 bases left in between. The germline V gene encodes CDR1 SGHVS and CDR2 FQNEAQ. The length of the CDR3 is 15 residues. CDR3 protein: CASSFRGGGDGELFF. The CDR3 nucleotides read TGTGCCAGCAGCTTTAGAGGGGGTGGGGACGGGGAGCTGTTTTTT.

This chain uses TRBV28 with TRBJ1-5; 7 bases align to TRBD1. Germline V gene data show CDR1 as MDHEN and CDR2 as SYDVKM. The V segment lost 4 bases and the J segment 4 bases; nucleotides outside the gene matches: 7. This CDR3 contains 15 residues. CDR3 residues: CASSSGGGRNQPQHF. The DNA for the CDR3 is TGTGCCAGCAGTTCGGGAGGGGGCCGTAATCAGCCCCAGCATTTT.

The J gene is TRBJ2-2, the V gene TRBV27; TRBD2 might be the D (6 bases). Germline V CDR1 and CDR2: MNHEY, SMNVEV (reference sequence). CDR3 length equals 15 residues. Between the trimmed V and J ends, which lost 0 bases and 5 bases, there was a span of 10 bases. CDR3 sequence: CASSLSGGRTGELFF. For the CDR3, the DNA is TGTGCCAGCAGTTTATCCGGGGGTCGGACCGGGGAGCTGTTTTTT.

The chain couples TRBV7-6 to TRBJ1-2, with TRBD1 matching 10 bases. Germline lookup yields CDR1 SGHVS and CDR2 FNYEAQ. With V trimmed by 1 base and J by 7 bases, 9 bases remained unmatched. The CDR3 length is 16 residues. The CDR3 reads CASSLGPTGTGAGYTF. CDR3 in DNA: TGTGCCAGCAGCTTAGGCCCCACCGGGACAGGGGCTGGCTACACCTTC.

The rearrangement uses TRBV6-5 and TRBJ2-1; 7 bases map to TRBD2. The germline V gene has CDR1 MNHEY and CDR2 SVGAGI. Trimming removed 2 bases from V and 2 bases from J; junction bases left unmatched: 3. CDR3 size: 15 residues. As DNA, the CDR3 is TGTGCCAGCAGTTACCAAAGCGGGACCTACAATGAGCAGTTCTTC. The encoded protein is CASSYQSGTYNEQFF.

The gene calls are TRBV11-2 and TRBJ2-1; 11 nucleotides line up with TRBD2. CDR3 size: 17 residues. V shed 3 bases and J 3 bases; nucleotides not matched to a gene: 7. Germline CDR1 and CDR2: SGHAT and FQNNGV. CDR3 protein: CASSFGLTSGIYNEQFF. The CDR3 DNA follows: TGTGCCAGCAGCTTCGGTCTGACTAGCGGGATCTACAATGAGCAGTTCTTC.